The TCR beta chain under discussion was sequenced for a study of blood T cell repertoires in COVID-19. Generated by immunoSEQ multiplex PCR, the TCRdb table keeps only in-frame clones and is missing some. The data contain 350,000 or so clones, roughly 89% of them singletons. The V gene's germline CDR1 is MNHEY and CDR2 SMNVEV (reference sequence). The CDR3 runs 12 residues. Trimming took off 4 bases at V and 4 bases at J, with 5 bases between the two ends. Specimen: peripheral blood. The TCR sequence derives from an older woman with COVID-19, enrolled during active disease. The chain recombines TRBV27 with TRBJ1-5; D is unclear. CDR3: CASSSQNQPQHF. For the CDR3, the DNA is TGTGCCAGCAGTTCTCAGAATCAGCCCCAGCATTTT.